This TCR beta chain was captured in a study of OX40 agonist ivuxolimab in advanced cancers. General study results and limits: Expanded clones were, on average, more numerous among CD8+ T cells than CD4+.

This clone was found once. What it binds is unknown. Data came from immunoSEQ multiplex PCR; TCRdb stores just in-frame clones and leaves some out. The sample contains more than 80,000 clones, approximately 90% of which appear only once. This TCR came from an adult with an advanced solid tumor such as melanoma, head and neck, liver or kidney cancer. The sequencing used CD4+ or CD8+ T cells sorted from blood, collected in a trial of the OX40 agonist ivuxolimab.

For the CDR3, the DNA is TGTGCCAGCAGTGAAGGGGGAGGGGGCAATCAGCCCCAGCATTTT. This sequence encodes CASSEGGGGNQPQHF. V usage is TRBV28 and J usage is TRBJ1-5; tentatively, D is TRBD1 (6 bases). V lost 5 bases and J lost 2, with 13 bases in between. Germline-derived CDR1 and CDR2 are MDHEN and SYDVKM. The CDR3 contains 15 residues.